This entry lists 28 T cell receptor beta chains sequenced from one sample in a study of beta chain features in type 1 diabetes. TCRB transcripts that were expressed got sequenced, as all of the isolated RNA had been reverse transcribed. Repertoires were generated with immunoSEQ multiplex PCR, while TCRdb's copy carries only in-frame clones and drops some. Seen here are under 450,000 clones, approximately 15% observed once, and the top ten hold roughly 0.038%. Sample: naive CD4+ T cells from blood. The source of these receptors is a man aged 25 to 40 in good health.

This clone occurred a few times. This sequence joins TRBV30 and TRBJ2-1; no definite D call. CDR3 size: 12 residues. Germline CDR1 GTSNPN, CDR2 SVGIG (reference sequence). V lost 1 base and J 8 bases, leaving 9 bases between the germline ends. CDR3 in DNA: TGTGCCTGGAGTGGGTCTGGAGATGAGCAGTTCTTC. This gives the protein CAWSGSGDEQFF.

This clone was detected only a few times. The chain is built from TRBV5-1 and TRBJ1-1, with TRBD1 identical over 8 bases. With V trimmed by 3 bases and J by 5 bases, 6 bases remained unmatched. The germline CDR1 and CDR2 sequences are SGHRS and YFSETQ. This CDR3 is 14 amino acids long. This chain's CDR3 is CASSSKGQGTEAFF. For the CDR3, the DNA is TGCGCCAGCAGCTCGAAAGGACAGGGAACTGAAGCTTTCTTT.

The sample holds a few counts of this clone. The CDR3 DNA follows: TGTGCCAGCACTTTTCGTTACCTACAGGGGATTGAGCAGTTCTTC. Encoded protein: CASTFRYLQGIEQFF. This rearrangement joins TRBV5-6 to TRBJ2-1; TRBD1 matches at 7 bases. J lost 9 bases, V lost 6 bases, and 15 bases had no gene match. CDR1 and CDR2 (germline): SGHDT, YYEEEE. CDR3 length: 15 amino acids.

This chain links TRBV9 with TRBJ2-2; D gene unclear. V shed 0 bases and J shed 0 bases, with 6 bases lying between them. Germline assignment: CDR1 SGDLS and CDR2 YYNGEE. The CDR3 covers 15 residues. The CDR3 reads CASSVEAANTGELFF. The CDR3 bases are TGTGCCAGCAGCGTAGAGGCGGCGAACACCGGGGAGCTGTTTTTT.

This clone turned up a few times. The chain's CDR3 is CASSRGTGNYEQYV. In DNA form, the CDR3 reads TGTGCCAGCTCTAGGGGGACGGGGAACTACGAGCAGTACGTC. J is TRBJ2-7 and V is TRBV7-2; D is possibly TRBD1 (6 bases). This CDR3 has 14 residues. Germline CDR1 reads SGHTA; CDR2 reads FQGNSA. The V end lost 8 bases, the J end lost 3 bases, and 17 bases lay between the germline ends.

The rearrangement links TRBV2 to TRBJ2-6; D is possibly TRBD1 (5 bases). V was trimmed by 5 bases and J by 2 bases, leaving 7 bases between them. Germline V CDR1 and CDR2: SNHLY, FYNNEI. The CDR3 sequence is 14 residues long. The CDR3 DNA is TGTGCCAGCAGTTTCAGGGCTGGGGCCAACGTCCTGACTTTC. It yields the protein CASSFRAGANVLTF.

This clone was counted between two and nine times. Distinct nucleotide sequences in the sample also encode this CDR3. This chain connects TRBV5-4 to TRBJ2-5; D gene ambiguous. CDR1 is SGHNT, CDR2 YYREEE, per germline (reference sequence). The length of the CDR3 is 12 residues. V dropped 0 bases and J dropped 2 bases, with 2 bases sitting between them. In nucleotides, the CDR3 is TGTGCCAGCAGCTTGGAACAAGAGACCCAGTACTTC. Translation gives CASSLEQETQYF.

This clone showed up just a few times. Other DNA sequences of this sample code for an identical CDR3. The chain couples TRBV20-1 to TRBJ2-5; D uncertain. Germline V gives CDR1 DFQATT, CDR2 SNEGSKA (reference sequence). The V end was cut by 3 bases, the J end by 5 bases, with 7 bases between. The CDR3 runs 11 residues. CDR3 residues: CSASLVETQYF. The DNA of the CDR3 is TGCAGTGCTAGTTTAGTCGAGACCCAGTACTTC.

The chain has TRBV9 and TRBJ2-5; unclear D gene. Looked up from germline, CDR1 is SGDLS and CDR2 is YYNGEE. CDR3 size: 14 residues. Between the trimmed V and J ends, which lost 4 bases and 4 bases, there was a span of 14 bases. CDR3 nucleotides: TGTGCCAGCAGCCAACCGGGTTCAGGAGAGACCCAGTACTTC. Translated: CASSQPGSGETQYF. Supplemented by reference TRBV9 and TRBJ2-5, the full variable domain reads DSGVTQTPKHLITATGQRVTLRCSPRSGDLSVYWYQQSLDQGLQFLIQYYNGEERAKGNILERFSAQQFPDLHSELNLSSLELGDSALYFCASSQPGSGETQYFGPGTRLLVL.

As for this clone: The same CDR3 can be traced to other DNA sequences in this sample. V and J are TRBV29-1 and TRBJ2-3; D is ambiguous. Trimming took off 8 bases at V and 1 base at J, with 10 bases between the two ends. This CDR3 spans 12 amino acids. The germline V gene has CDR1 SQVTM and CDR2 ANQGSEA. The CDR3 DNA sequence: TGCAGCCTTAGAGTTGGCACAGATACGCAGTATTTT. Its protein product is CSLRVGTDTQYF.

The rearrangement links TRBV7-9 to TRBJ2-3, with 16 bases fitting TRBD2. Losses at the gene ends were 5 bases for V and 4 bases for J; bases not matched to a gene: 3. The CDR3 length is 16 residues. CDR1 is SEHNR, CDR2 FQNEAQ, per germline (reference sequence). The chain's CDR3 is CASSAGLAGGPDTQYF. The CDR3 DNA follows: TGTGCCAGCAGCGCGGGACTAGCGGGAGGGCCAGATACGCAGTATTTT.

The gene calls are TRBV4-2 and TRBJ2-5, with D uncertain. Germline assignment: CDR1 LGHNA and CDR2 YNFKEQ. There are 13 residues in the CDR3. The germline V and J ends were trimmed by 4 bases and 5 bases, with 11 bases remaining between them. As DNA, the CDR3 is TGTGCCAGCAGCCCAGTACCCCGGGAGACCCAGTACTTC. Amino acid sequence: CASSPVPRETQYF.

In its sample, this clone was seen a few times. The rearrangement links TRBV5-6 to TRBJ1-2; 7 bases fit TRBD1. V was pared by 4 bases and J by 5 bases, with 2 bases of the junction left unmatched. CDR3 size: 12 residues. Germline CDR1 is SGHDT and CDR2 is YYEEEE. In DNA, the CDR3 is TGTGCCAGCAGCCCCAGGGGGTATGGCTACACCTTC. This gives the protein CASSPRGYGYTF.

This clone was detected ten times or more. The chain employs TRBV10-3 and TRBJ2-7; 10 nucleotides line up with TRBD2. CDR3 length: 13 amino acids. With V trimmed by 4 bases and J by 9 bases, 6 bases remained unmatched. Germline CDR1 and CDR2: ENHRY and SYGVKD. The CDR3 loop reads CAISGASGSVQYV. The DNA for the CDR3 is TGTGCCATCAGTGGGGCTAGCGGGAGCGTGCAGTACGTC.

This clone has only a few counts. The chain joins TRBV7-2 to TRBJ2-1; D is unclear. Germline-derived CDR1 and CDR2 are SGHTA and FQGNSA. The CDR3 loop spans 12 amino acids. V was trimmed by 5 bases and J by 9 bases, leaving 11 bases between them. CDR3 DNA sequence: TGTGCCAGCAGCCCATCCCTCCTTGAGCAGTTCTTC. Translated: CASSPSLLEQFF.

This clone has more than one count but fewer than ten. The chain is built from TRBV7-9 and TRBJ2-5, with a possible D match to TRBD2 (5 bases). With 2 bases removed from V and 4 bases from J, the gap between germline ends came to 11 bases. Germline CDR1 SEHNR, CDR2 FQNEAQ (reference sequence). The CDR3 consists of 14 residues. The CDR3 here is CASSLNRGLETQYF. The CDR3 DNA reads as TGTGCCAGCAGCTTAAATCGAGGGTTAGAGACCCAGTACTTC.

The chain employs TRBV7-2 and TRBJ2-1, with D unclear. Germline CDR1 is SGHTA and CDR2 is FQGNSA. Trimming removed 1 base from V and 9 bases from J, with 7 bases in between. This CDR3 has 12 amino acids. The CDR3 reads CASSLVASEQFF. The CDR3 coding sequence is TGTGCCAGCAGCTTAGTGGCTAGTGAGCAGTTCTTC.

This clone was seen only a few times. This chain links TRBV14 with TRBJ2-5; 11 positions agree with TRBD2. The V segment lost 1 base and the J segment 5 bases; nucleotides outside the gene matches: 3. Germline lookup yields CDR1 SGHDN and CDR2 FVKESK. The CDR3 runs to 15 residues. CDR3 residues: CASSQASSGGETQYF. The CDR3 nucleotides are TGTGCCAGCAGCCAAGCGTCTAGCGGGGGGGAGACCCAGTACTTC.

J is TRBJ2-2 and V is TRBV6-6; no definite D call. Germline CDR1 and CDR2: MNHNY and SVGAGI (reference sequence). The CDR3 is 13 residues long. V was trimmed by 6 bases and J by 8 bases, leaving 13 bases between them. For the CDR3, the DNA is TGTGCCAGCAGGGGTAGTTTACTAGGGGAGCTGTTTTTT. Its protein product is CASRGSLLGELFF.

The chain recombines TRBV5-1 with TRBJ2-5, with a possible D match to TRBD2 (5 bases). V lost 3 bases, J lost 0 bases, and 12 bases lay in between. Looked up from germline, CDR1 is SGHRS and CDR2 is YFSETQ. The CDR3 consists of 15 residues. The CDR3 sequence is CASSSGSGNQETQYF. The DNA for the CDR3 is TGCGCCAGCAGCTCAGGCTCCGGGAACCAAGAGACCCAGTACTTC.

The chain links TRBV5-1 to TRBJ2-1; 7 bases align to TRBD2. V was pared by 4 bases and J by 5 bases, with 12 bases of the junction left unmatched. Germline V gives CDR1 SGHRS, CDR2 YFSETQ. This CDR3 region has 16 residues. The CDR3 DNA sequence: TGCGCCAGCAGCCAACAAAGCGGGGCTAGGAACAATGAGCAGTTCTTC. Translation: CASSQQSGARNNEQFF.

CDR3 region: CATSKTGTSAGEQYF. Here the CDR3 DNA reads TGTGCCACCAGCAAAACCGGGACTAGCGCGGGTGAGCAGTACTTC. The chain has TRBV15 and TRBJ2-7, with TRBD2 identical over 10 bases. The V and J ends lost 4 bases and 7 bases, in that order; junction bases with no gene match: 10. This CDR3 comprises 15 residues. Per the germline V gene, CDR1 is LNHNV and CDR2 is YYDKDF (reference sequence).

This clone has more than one count but fewer than ten. Other DNA sequences in this specimen translate into the identical CDR3. The chain is built from TRBV5-4 and TRBJ2-3; TRBD1 matches 7 bases. Germline assignment: CDR1 SGHNT and CDR2 YYREEE (reference sequence). With V trimmed by 2 bases and J by 6 bases, 3 bases remained unmatched. The CDR3 covers 13 residues. The CDR3 DNA follows: TGTGCCAGCAGCTTAACAGGGGCGGATACGCAGTATTTT. This sequence encodes CASSLTGADTQYF.

The genes are TRBV5-6 and TRBJ2-7; maybe TRBD2 (5 bases). The CDR3 length is 13 residues. Trimming left V 3 bases short and J 2 bases short, with 9 bases between. Germline-derived CDR1 and CDR2 are SGHDT and YYEEEE. The DNA for the CDR3 is TGTGCCAGCAGCTCCGGGAAGACCTACGAGCAGTACGTC. Amino acid sequence: CASSSGKTYEQYV.

This clone was detected once. The gene calls are TRBV27 and TRBJ2-5, with 11 bases fitting TRBD2. This CDR3 contains 18 residues. Germline loops: CDR1 MNHEY, CDR2 SMNVEV (reference sequence). J gave up 1 base and V 1 base, and 8 bases lay outside the gene matches. CDR3 coding DNA: TGTGCCAGCAGTTTATATGCTAGCGGGAGGACACCCCAAGAGACCCAGTACTTC. It yields the protein CASSLYASGRTPQETQYF.

V and J are TRBV7-9 and TRBJ2-7, with 8 bases fitting TRBD1. The CDR3 is 14 residues long. J was trimmed by 2 bases and V by 1 base; bases with no gene match: 1. The germline gives CDR1 SEHNR, CDR2 FQNEAQ (reference sequence). CDR3 nucleotides: TGTGCCAGCAGCTTAGAACAGGGGGCCTACGAGCAGTACGTC. Translating gives CASSLEQGAYEQYV.

This clone was found a few times. The chain combines TRBV15 with TRBJ2-1, with 8 bases lining up with TRBD2. The V gene end was trimmed by 5 bases and the J gene end by 4 bases; junction bases not matched to a gene: 16. CDR3 length: 18 residues. Germline assignment: CDR1 LNHNV and CDR2 YYDKDF (reference sequence). The CDR3 protein is CATSGNLAGGRSYNEQFF. In DNA, the CDR3 is TGTGCCACCAGCGGGAACCTCGCGGGAGGTCGGTCGTACAATGAGCAGTTCTTC.

The rearrangement uses TRBV12-5 and TRBJ1-1, with D possibly being TRBD1 (5 bases). V lost 7 bases, J lost 5 bases, and 20 bases lay in between. The germline gives CDR1 LGHNT, CDR2 FRNRAP. The CDR3 is 15 residues long. The CDR3 region is CASAPRLQGLTEAFF. CDR3 sequence (DNA): TGTGCTAGTGCTCCAAGATTGCAGGGATTGACTGAAGCTTTCTTT.